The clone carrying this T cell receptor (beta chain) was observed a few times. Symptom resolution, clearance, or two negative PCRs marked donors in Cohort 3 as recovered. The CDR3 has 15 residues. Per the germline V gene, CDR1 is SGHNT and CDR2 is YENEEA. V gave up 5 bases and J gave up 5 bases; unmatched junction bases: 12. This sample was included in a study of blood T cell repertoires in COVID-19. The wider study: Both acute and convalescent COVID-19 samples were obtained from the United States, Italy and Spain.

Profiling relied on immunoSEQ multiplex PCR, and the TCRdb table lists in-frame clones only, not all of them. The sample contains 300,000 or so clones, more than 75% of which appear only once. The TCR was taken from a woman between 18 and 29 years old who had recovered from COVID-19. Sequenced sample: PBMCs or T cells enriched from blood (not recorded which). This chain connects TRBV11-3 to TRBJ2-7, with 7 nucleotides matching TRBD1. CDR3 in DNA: TGTGCCAGCAGCCCCGAGACAGGGCCTTGGGACGAGCAGTACTTC. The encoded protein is CASSPETGPWDEQYF.